This T cell receptor (beta chain) was retrieved from a study of T-cell memory formation after mild COVID-19. From 5'RACE with constant-segment primers came TCR alpha and TCR beta cDNA libraries that carried sample barcodes and UMIs. TCRdb used MiXCR to reprocess the 5' RACE reads, holding one entry per CDR3 protein. Of 450,000 to 650,000 distinct CDR3 sequences listed, 20% to 25% are singletons. This clonotype showed up just a few times. Its antigen is unidentified. Study conclusions and caveats: Clones contracting day 15 to 85 were balanced CD4/CD8; later expanders leaned CD4+. Among clones peaking at day 37 in the second wave, SARS-CoV-2 specificity remained unconfirmed. CD4+ contracting clones were found mainly in CM and EM, and CD8+ ones in EMRA.

The sequenced sample was PBMCs or a T cell subset sorted from them (not recorded which). This receptor was obtained from an adult woman who had mild COVID-19 (a few samples of this study predate the infection). Cell type and time point are not known.

The CDR3 is CASSIIGDSGNTIYF. CDR3 coding DNA: TGTGCCAGTAGTATTATCGGCGACTCTGGAAACACCATATATTTT. The V gene is TRBV19, the J gene TRBJ1-3; D remains ambiguous. Germline-derived CDR1 and CDR2 are LNHDA and SQIVND (reference sequence). V lost 3 bases and J lost 0, with 9 bases in between. The CDR3 spans 15 residues.